This T cell receptor (beta chain) was observed in a study of cytomegalovirus exposure and HLA in healthy donors. Study observations and caveats: There were 150 or so TCR beta chains listed as cytomegalovirus-associated. Three chains linked to CMV were shown in vitro to be specific for CMV antigens.

Donors were drawn from the approximately 130-subject validation cohort, separate from the approximately 700-subject first cohort. Looked up from germline, CDR1 is MGHRA and CDR2 is YSYEKL. Trimming shortened V by 0 bases and J by 6 bases, and 18 bases separated the two germline ends. CDR3 length equals 16 residues. Data came from immunoSEQ multiplex PCR; TCRdb stores just in-frame clones and leaves some out. There are about 58,000 clones in the sample; around nine tenths occur only once, and about 1% lies in the top ten. To note about this clone: Its target is not known.

V gene TRBV4-1 combines with J gene TRBJ2-7; D might be TRBD1 (6 bases). This clonotype originated in a man between 18 and 35 years old in good health and CMV-seronegative. The specimen was PBMCs. The CDR3: CASSQEGQGLGLEQYF. The CDR3 DNA reads TGCGCCAGCAGCCAAGAGGGCCAGGGGTTGGGGCTCGAGCAGTACTTC.